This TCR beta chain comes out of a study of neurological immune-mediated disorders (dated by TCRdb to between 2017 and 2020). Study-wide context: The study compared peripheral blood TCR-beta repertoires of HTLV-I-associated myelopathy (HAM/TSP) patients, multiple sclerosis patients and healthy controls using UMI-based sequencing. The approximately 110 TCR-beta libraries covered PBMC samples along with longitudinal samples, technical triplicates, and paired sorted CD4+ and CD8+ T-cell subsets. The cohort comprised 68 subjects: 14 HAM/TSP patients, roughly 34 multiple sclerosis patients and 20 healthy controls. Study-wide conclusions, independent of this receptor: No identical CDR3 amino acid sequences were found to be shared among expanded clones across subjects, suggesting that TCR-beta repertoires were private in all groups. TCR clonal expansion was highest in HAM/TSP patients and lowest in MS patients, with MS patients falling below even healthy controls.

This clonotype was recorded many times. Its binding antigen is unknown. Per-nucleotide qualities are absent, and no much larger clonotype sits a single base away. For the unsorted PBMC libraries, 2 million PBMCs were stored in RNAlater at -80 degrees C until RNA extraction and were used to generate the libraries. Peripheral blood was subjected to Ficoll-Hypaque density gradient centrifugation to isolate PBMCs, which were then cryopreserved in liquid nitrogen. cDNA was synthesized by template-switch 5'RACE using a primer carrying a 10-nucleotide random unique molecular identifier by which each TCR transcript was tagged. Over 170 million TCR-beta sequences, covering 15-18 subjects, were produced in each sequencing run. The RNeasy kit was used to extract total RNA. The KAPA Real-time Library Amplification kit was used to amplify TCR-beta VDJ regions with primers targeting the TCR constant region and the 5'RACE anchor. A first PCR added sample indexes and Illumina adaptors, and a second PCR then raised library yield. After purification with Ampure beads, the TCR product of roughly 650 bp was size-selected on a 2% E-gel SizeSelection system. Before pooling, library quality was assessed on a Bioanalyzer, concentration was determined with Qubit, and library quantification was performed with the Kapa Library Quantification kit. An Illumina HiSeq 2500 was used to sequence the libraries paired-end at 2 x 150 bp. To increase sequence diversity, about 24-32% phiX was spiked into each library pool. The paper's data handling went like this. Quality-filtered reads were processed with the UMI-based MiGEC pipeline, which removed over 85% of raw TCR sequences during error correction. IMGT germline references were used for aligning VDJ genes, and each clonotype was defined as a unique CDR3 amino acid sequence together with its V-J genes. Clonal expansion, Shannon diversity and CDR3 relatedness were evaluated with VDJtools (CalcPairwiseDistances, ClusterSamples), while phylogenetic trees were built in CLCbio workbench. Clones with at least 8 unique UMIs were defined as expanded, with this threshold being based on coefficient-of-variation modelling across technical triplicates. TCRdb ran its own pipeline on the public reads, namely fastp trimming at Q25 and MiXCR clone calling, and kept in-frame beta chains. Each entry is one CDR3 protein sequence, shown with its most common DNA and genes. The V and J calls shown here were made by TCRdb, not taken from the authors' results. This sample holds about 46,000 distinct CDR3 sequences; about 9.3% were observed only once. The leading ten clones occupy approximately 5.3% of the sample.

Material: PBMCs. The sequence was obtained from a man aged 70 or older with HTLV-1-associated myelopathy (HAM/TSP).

This receptor has the CDR3 CASRHRSFSGTDTQYF. At the DNA level, the sequence is TGTGCCAGCAGACATCGGTCGTTTAGCGGAACAGATACGCAGTATTTT. This chain joins TRBV28 to TRBJ2-3; a tentative D match to TRBD2 spans 6 bases. The junction carries 19 bases between V and J, which are trimmed by 6 bases and 3 bases respectively. Reading the germline V gene gives CDR1 MDHEN and CDR2 SYDVKM. The CDR3, from cysteine to phenylalanine, totals 16 residues. Only the CDR3 region is kept as DNA, spanning 48 bases read in frame from base 1.